Included here is one T cell receptor beta chain sequence, with context. The data were obtained in a study of T cells expressing NK-cell markers. Reanalyzing the 5' RACE reads, TCRdb keeps one entry per CDR3 protein, without DNA. The table for this sample gives 440,000 or so distinct CDR3 sequences. Germline loops: CDR1 KGHDR, CDR2 SFDVKD. CDR3 length equals 16 residues. The clonotype was recovered from a woman between 18 and 75 years old in good health. The rearrangement uses TRBV24-1 and TRBJ2-1; the D gene TCRdb calls, TRBD2, cannot be checked with no DNA. Material for sequencing was blood T cells: a sorted CD56 or NKG2C T cell subset, CD4+ or CD8+ T cells, or bulk PBMC T cells (not recorded which). The CDR3 protein is CATSDSPRDFPNEQFF.